This T cell receptor (beta chain) was found in a study of shared clonotypes between healthy human individuals. Findings and caveats of the study: Non-shared clonotypes displayed generation probabilities falling below those of clonotypes present in all four donors. Large sequencing depth failed to make sorted-subset sequencing complete, rarefaction showed.

Each replicate PCR on the sorted subsets used about 220 ng DNA (around 31,000 T cell genomes). Profiled with immunoSEQ multiplex PCR; TCRdb holds only in-frame clones, not every one. The sample contains about 680,000 clones, 92% of which appear only once. The CDR3 loop spans 15 amino acids. Germline lookup yields CDR1 SGHVS and CDR2 FNYEAQ. The ends lost 5 bases at V and 1 base at J; junction bases unmatched: 6. Terminally differentiated effector memory CD45RA+ cells were excluded by CCR7 positive selection of CD45RO-negative cells. Points on this clone: What it recognizes is unknown.

The chain combines TRBV7-6 with TRBJ2-7; TRBD2 aligns across 9 bases. Material: naive CD8+ T cells sorted from blood. The receptor was isolated from a young man in good health. CDR3 nucleotides: TGTGCCAGCAGCGCCATAGCGGGAGCTTCCTACGAGCAGTACTTC. It specifies CASSAIAGASYEQYF.